This is a list of T cell receptor beta chains from one sample in a study of blood T cells in healthy people across ages. TCRdb redid the calling of the 5' RACE reads with MiXCR, one entry per CDR3 protein. This table holds fewer than 750,000 distinct CDR3 sequences, approximately 52% found once. Sequencing was done on a sample of blood. These receptors all stem from a woman aged 80 or over in good health. Each CDR3 is given with its conserved first and last residue. Fields, in order: clone size, D gene, J gene, V gene, CDR3 protein, CDR3 DNA. D genes are given only for firm matches. Rows may omit the clone size; those that give it use once, few, many or a size class.

-	TRBD2	TRBJ2-5	TRBV20-1	CSATQTSGSQETQYF	TGCAGTGCTACCCAGACTAGCGGGAGCCAAGAGACCCAGTACTTC
many	TRBD1	TRBJ2-5	TRBV12-3/TRBV12-4	CASSLTGERLKTQYF	TGTGCCAGCAGTTTGACAGGGGAGCGGTTGAAGACCCAGTACTTC
-	-	TRBJ2-7	TRBV28	CASSMTTYEQYF	TGTGCCAGCAGTATGACTACCTACGAGCAGTACTTC
many	TRBD1	TRBJ2-5	TRBV7-3	CASSRTGEETQYF	TGTGCCAGCAGTCGAACAGGGGAAGAGACCCAGTACTTC
-	TRBD1	TRBJ1-1	TRBV12-3/TRBV12-4	CASSVTGSTEAFF	TGTGCCAGCAGTGTGACAGGGTCCACTGAAGCTTTCTTT
many	-	TRBJ2-3	TRBV2	CASRVSDTQYF	TGTGCCAGCAGGGTATCCGATACGCAGTATTTT
few	TRBD2	TRBJ2-1	TRBV12-3/TRBV12-4	CASSIPSGIYSRYEQFF	TGTGCCAGCAGTATCCCTAGCGGGATCTACTCGCGCTATGAGCAGTTCTTC
many	-	TRBJ1-6	TRBV3-1	CASSEGSSYNSPLHF	TGTGCCAGCAGCGAAGGAAGCTCCTATAATTCACCCCTCCACTTT
-	-	TRBJ2-6	TRBV6-6	CASKAGNVLTF	TGTGCCAGCAAAGCAGGCAACGTCCTGACTTTC
-	-	TRBJ2-1	TRBV12-3/TRBV12-4	CASSPGVTGRDEQFF	TGTGCCAGCAGCCCCGGAGTGACAGGGAGGGATGAGCAGTTCTTC
-	-	TRBJ2-7	TRBV15	CATSREAASSYEQYF	TGTGCCACCAGCAGAGAGGCGGCCAGCTCCTACGAGCAGTACTTC
-	TRBD2	TRBJ2-1	TRBV7-8	CASMIGLAGAREYNEQFF	TGTGCCAGCATGATAGGACTAGCGGGAGCTAGAGAATACAATGAGCAGTTCTTC
-	-	TRBJ2-3	TRBV15	CATSRDRAGLSTDTQYF	TGTGCCACCAGCAGAGATCGGGCGGGATTGAGCACAGATACGCAGTATTTT
few	-	TRBJ2-2	TRBV5-1	CASSPSTLNTGELFF	TGCGCCAGCAGCCCCAGTACCTTGAACACCGGGGAGCTGTTTTTT
-	-	TRBJ2-3	TRBV25-1	CACSVRGAGDTQYF	TGTGCCTGCAGTGTGAGAGGGGCAGGGGATACGCAGTATTTT
-	-	TRBJ2-2	TRBV9	CASSGPPTTGELFF	TGTGCCAGCAGCGGCCCACCTACCACCGGGGAGCTGTTTTTT
once	TRBD1	TRBJ1-1	TRBV7-2	CASSWTGGANTEAFF	TGTGCCAGCAGCTGGACAGGGGGCGCGAACACTGAAGCTTTCTTT
many	-	TRBJ2-1	TRBV6-5	CASGAWSYNEQFF	TGTGCCAGTGGGGCCTGGTCCTACAATGAGCAGTTCTTC
-	-	TRBJ2-1	TRBV7-8	CASSPPGQDGHEQFF	TGTGCCAGCAGCCCCCCGGGGCAGGATGGCCATGAGCAGTTCTTC
few	-	TRBJ2-5	TRBV9	CASSVEWSAETQYF	TGTGCCAGCAGCGTAGAGTGGTCGGCAGAGACCCAGTACTTC
-	-	TRBJ2-3	TRBV7-2	CASHISVGGKDTQYF	TGTGCCAGCCATATTAGTGTAGGAGGGAAAGATACGCAGTATTTT
-	-	TRBJ2-5	TRBV28	CASSFPGLGIETQYF	TGTGCCAGCAGTTTCCCGGGTCTGGGCATCGAGACCCAGTACTTC
-	TRBD2	TRBJ2-1	TRBV7-3	CASSLIGGGANAEQFF	TGTGCCAGCAGCTTAATCGGCGGGGGGGCTAACGCTGAGCAGTTCTTC
many	-	TRBJ2-3	TRBV11-2	CASSLGVGISTDTQYF	TGTGCCAGCAGCTTAGGAGTAGGAATCAGCACAGATACGCAGTATTTT
once	TRBD2	TRBJ2-2	TRBV3-1	CASTLTSGNTGELFF	TGTGCCAGCACCTTGACTAGCGGCAACACCGGGGAGCTGTTTTTT
few	TRBD1	TRBJ2-2	TRBV7-9	CASSLGQSDTGELFF	TGTGCCAGCAGCCTGGGACAGTCGGACACCGGGGAGCTGTTTTTT